Described below is a single TCR beta chain sequence and its context. What antigen it recognizes has not been identified. No base quality information exists; no much larger clone differs at one position. The library relied on the immunoSEQ multiplex PCR assay. Drawn from immuneACCESS, this table holds only the in-frame rearrangements with V and J called that TCRdb kept. Clones are partly lost; checked studies trace under half to an unresolved V gene and leave the rest unexplained. Present in this sample are about 150,000 clones, 88% of which were seen just once. The top ten constitute about 1.8% of the sample. The sample belongs to a study of control samples from healthy donors and cancer patients (TCRdb year 2020). The CDR3 numbers 13 residues from cysteine through phenylalanine. Only the CDR3 part of the read is kept: 39 bases, read in frame from the first base. The germline V gene (reference sequence) provides CDR1 SGHNT and CDR2 YYREEE. V was cut back by 0 bases and J by 4 bases, leaving a gap of 7 bases between them.

The clonotype originates from a man between 18 and 29 years old in good health. The sequence links TRBV5-4 to TRBJ2-5; the D gene is unclear. Sequenced input: blood. Here the CDR3 is given as CASSLGIGETQYF. The sequenced DNA: TGTGCCAGCAGCTTGGGGATCGGAGAGACCCAGTACTTC.